Sequencing of this TCR beta chain was carried out in a study of cytotoxic CD8 clonotypes in ibrutinib-treated CLL. Germline CDR1 reads LGHNA; CDR2 reads YSLEER. The junction had 7 bases not matched to a gene; V was cut back by 0 bases and J by 5 bases. The CDR3 sequence is 17 residues long. Clones were sequenced by immunoSEQ multiplex PCR, and TCRdb holds only the in-frame ones, with some missing. The sample has 90,000 to 100,000 clones; approximately 78% are singletons. Frozen-stored PBMCs produced roughly 2 micrograms of genomic DNA for TCR beta libraries. The chain couples TRBV4-3 to TRBJ1-5; 10 positions match TRBD1. Sequenced material: PBMCs, taken after 12 months of ibrutinib treatment. This receptor was taken from a human donor with chronic lymphocytic leukemia. CDR3: CASSQEAGTGADQPQHF. For the CDR3, the DNA is TGCGCCAGCAGCCAAGAAGCCGGGACAGGGGCCGATCAGCCCCAGCATTTT.